This TCR beta chain was found in a study of radiotherapy plus CTLA-4 blockade in lung cancer. The length of the CDR3 is 15 residues. The germline V gene encodes CDR1 SGHKS and CDR2 YYEKEE (reference sequence). The V end lost 5 bases, the J end lost 5 bases, and 19 bases lay between the germline ends. Produced via immunoSEQ multiplex PCR; TCRdb's table is partial and in-frame only. The table records 26,000 or so clones, around 80% of them present only once. With regard to this clone: Antigen: not known.

Study observations and caveats: Early blood T cell clone dynamics, with interferon-beta, were reported to best predict response.

This chain uses TRBV5-5 with TRBJ1-1; D is unresolved. The clonotype was recovered from a human donor with non-small cell lung cancer who had stable disease on radiotherapy plus ipilimumab. The material sequenced was peripheral blood, taken from a patient treated with radiotherapy plus ipilimumab. CDR3 sequence reads: CASSFQDVLRTEAFF. DNA for the CDR3: TGTGCCAGCAGTTTCCAGGATGTGTTACGAACTGAAGCTTTCTTT. Drawing the rest from reference TRBV5-5 and TRBJ1-1, the complete variable domain is DAGVTQSPTHLIKTRGQQVTLRCSPISGHKSVSWYQQVLGQGPQFIFQYYEKEERGRGNFPDRFSARQFPNYSSELNVNALLLGDSALYLCASSFQDVLRTEAFFGQGTRLTVV.